This TCR beta chain emerged from a study of OX40 agonist ivuxolimab in advanced cancers. Looking at the study overall: Patients undergoing dose escalation presented with hepatocellular carcinoma, melanoma, renal cell or head and neck cancer. Cohort: around 83% men, mean age 60, aged about 20 to 90. General study points: On average, CD8+ T cells showed a greater number of expanded clones than CD4+. Partial responders at 0.1-3.0 mg/kg had among the lowest clonal expansion.

The J segment lost 5 bases and the V segment lost 6 bases, leaving 10 bases of the junction unmatched. The CDR3 is made up of 15 amino acids. Germline CDR1 reads SGHAT; CDR2 reads FQNNGV. Sequencing used immunoSEQ multiplex PCR; TCRdb keeps in-frame clones, though not all of them. The repertoire holds about 58,000 clones, with more than 85% as singletons. A word on this clone: Its antigen is undetermined.

J is TRBJ2-1 and V is TRBV11-2, with 7 bases that match TRBD1. The clonotype comes from an adult with an advanced solid tumor such as melanoma, head and neck, liver or kidney cancer. This specimen consisted of CD4+ or CD8+ T cells sorted from blood, obtained in a trial of the OX40 agonist ivuxolimab. DNA of the CDR3: TGTGCCAGCAGTCCCGAAAGGGGGCCCCACAATGAGCAGTTCTTC. This translates into CASSPERGPHNEQFF.